This T cell receptor beta chain is from a study of T cells in Graves' hyperthyroidism and ophthalmopathy. There are many counts of this clonotype. What it binds is not known. Losses at the gene ends were 5 bases for V and 5 bases for J; bases not matched to a gene: 5. The germline V gene has CDR1 SEHNR and CDR2 FQNEAQ (reference sequence). This CDR3 is 13 amino acids long. The TCR beta CDR3 regions underwent amplification using RNA transcripts as the source. During a first-round RT-PCR of the TCR CDR3, the HTBI primer set was used. TCRdb reprocessed the multiplex PCR reads with MiXCR, giving one entry per CDR3 protein. The sample shows hundreds of thousands of distinct CDR3 sequences, around 13% of them seen only once. Study outcomes and limitations: Most thyroid clonotypes with frequency above 0.001 were detected in blood.

Sequencing was done on a sample of blood. This chain connects TRBV7-9 to TRBJ2-5; 7 bases map to TRBD2. The source is a woman between 45 and 65 years old with Graves' ophthalmopathy. CDR3 loop: CASSTGGWETQYF. For the CDR3, the DNA is TGTGCCAGCAGCACGGGAGGCTGGGAGACCCAGTACTTC.